One sample yielded the 12 T cell receptor beta chains listed below, sequenced in a study of CD8 T cells in ankylosing spondylitis. TCRdb itself ran the 5' RACE reads through MiXCR, one entry per CDR3 protein. The data hold approximately 240,000 distinct CDR3 sequences, with under 12% observed a single time. The sample comprised blood, either unsorted or a sorted T cell fraction (not recorded which). All receptors derive from a male donor with ankylosing spondylitis or in good health (not recorded which).

This clonotype occurred many times. The chain carries TRBV4-1 and TRBJ2-1, with TRBD1 identical over 8 bases. Germline assignment: CDR1 MGHRA and CDR2 YSYEKL. CDR3 size: 16 residues. The V and J ends lost 3 bases and 3 bases, in that order; junction bases with no gene match: 7. CDR3 nucleotide sequence: TGCGCCAGCAGCCATCCGGGACAGGCTCTCTACAATGAGCAGTTCTTC. This sequence encodes CASSHPGQALYNEQFF.

In its sample, this clonotype was seen many times. V usage is TRBV4-1 and J usage is TRBJ2-7; TRBD2 aligns across 13 bases. CDR1 and CDR2 from the germline V gene are MGHRA and YSYEKL. The length of the CDR3 is 16 residues. Germline trimming cut 0 bases from V and 5 bases from J; bases unmatched to any gene: 4. This chain's CDR3 is CASSQEGTSGNNEQYF. CDR3 sequence (DNA): TGCGCCAGCAGCCAAGAGGGGACTAGCGGGAACAACGAGCAGTACTTC.

The table lists this clonotype with many counts. V and J are TRBV20-1 and TRBJ2-7, with 7 positions matching TRBD2. Losses at the gene ends were 5 bases for V and 7 bases for J; bases not matched to a gene: 14. The CDR3 covers 14 residues. The germline V gene has CDR1 DFQATT and CDR2 SNEGSKA (reference sequence). The CDR3 region is CSASERGPFGEQYF. The CDR3 nucleotides read TGCAGTGCTTCCGAGCGGGGCCCGTTTGGGGAGCAGTACTTC.

In its sample, this clonotype was seen once. The gene calls are TRBV5-4 and TRBJ1-1, with D hard to call. Trimming left V 0 bases short and J 4 bases short, with 7 bases between. This CDR3 region has 13 residues. CDR1 SGHNT and CDR2 YYREEE come from the germline V gene (reference sequence). The CDR3 bases are TGTGCCAGCAGCTTGGGACTAAGCACTGAAGCTTTCTTT. Translating it yields CASSLGLSTEAFF.

This clonotype was seen ten or more times. Relative to the germline gene, one junction end is altered; a read error may explain this. The rearrangement links TRBV6-6 to TRBJ2-5; 8 positions match TRBD2. CDR1 MNHNY and CDR2 SVGAGI come from the germline V gene (reference sequence). There are 11 residues in the CDR3. The CDR3 nucleotides are TGTGCCAGCAGCACTAGCGGACCGCTCCACTTC. This codes for CASSTSGPLHF.

There are a few counts of this clonotype. The chain is built from TRBV20-1 and TRBJ2-5; D may be TRBD2 (6 bases). CDR1 DFQATT and CDR2 SNEGSKA come from the germline V gene (reference sequence). There are 15 residues in the CDR3. V was trimmed by 5 bases and J by 4 bases, leaving 20 bases between them. The CDR3 loop reads CSAPPRGRGAETQYF. The CDR3 nucleotides are TGCAGTGCTCCTCCCCGGGGCCGCGGGGCAGAGACCCAGTACTTC.

This clonotype has just a few counts. J is TRBJ2-7 and V is TRBV3-1; the match to TRBD1 covers 8 bases. V was pared by 0 bases and J by 2 bases, with 6 bases of the junction left unmatched. Germline V gene data show CDR1 as LGHDT and CDR2 as YNNKEL (reference sequence). The length of the CDR3 is 16 residues. This CDR3 reads CASSQEGQGPPYEQYF. The DNA for the CDR3 is TGTGCCAGCAGCCAAGAAGGACAGGGCCCCCCCTACGAGCAGTACTTC.

This clonotype occurred many times. This sequence joins TRBV12-3 or TRBV12-4 and TRBJ2-1; the match to TRBD2 covers 8 bases. Losses at the gene ends were 2 bases for V and 2 bases for J; bases not matched to a gene: 11. The CDR3 sequence is 18 residues long. The CDR3 DNA reads TGTGCCAGCAGTTTAAGATTTGGTGATAGCGGGGCCTACAATGAGCAGTTCTTC. Residues: CASSLRFGDSGAYNEQFF.

This clonotype was counted at least ten times. The V gene is TRBV5-1, the J gene TRBJ1-3; D is possibly TRBD1 (5 bases). Trimming pared 4 bases from V and 0 bases from J, leaving 8 bases between. Looked up from germline, CDR1 is SGHRS and CDR2 is YFSETQ. CDR3 length: 14 amino acids. The CDR3 sequence is CASSEGLSGNTIYF. The CDR3 nucleotides are TGCGCCAGCAGCGAGGGACTCTCTGGAAACACCATATATTTT.

The table lists this clonotype with many counts. The V and J genes are TRBV5-1 and TRBJ1-1, with D hard to call. V lost 4 bases and J 4 bases, leaving 14 bases between the germline ends. Germline loops: CDR1 SGHRS, CDR2 YFSETQ. The CDR3 has 14 amino acids. The CDR3 loop is CASSGAGSGTEAFF. In DNA, the CDR3 is TGCGCCAGCAGCGGTGCGGGTTCAGGCACTGAAGCTTTCTTT.

This clonotype was seen repeatedly, ten times or more. The chain is built from TRBV20-1 and TRBJ2-5; 10 bases match TRBD2. The germline CDR1 and CDR2 sequences are DFQATT and SNEGSKA (reference sequence). CDR3 length: 13 amino acids. J was trimmed by 2 bases and V by 7 bases; bases with no gene match: 4. The CDR3 is CSVKRGGQETQYF. The CDR3 nucleotides are TGCAGTGTTAAGCGGGGGGGACAAGAGACCCAGTACTTC.

This clonotype came up a few times. The J gene is TRBJ1-4, the V gene TRBV2; D call uncertain. Germline CDR1 is SNHLY and CDR2 is FYNNEI. CDR3 length equals 11 residues. V shed 8 bases and J shed 5 bases, with 6 bases lying between them. Here the CDR3 DNA reads TGTGCCAGCGGGAGGAATGAAAAACTGTTTTTT. Protein: CASGRNEKLFF.